At least ten counts were recorded for the clone carrying this T cell receptor beta chain. The iRepertoire nested amplicon-rescue multiplex PCR amplified TCR alpha and beta CDR3s from RNA. TCRdb independently ran MiXCR on the multiplex PCR reads; one entry per CDR3 protein. Of about 400,000 distinct CDR3 sequences listed, roughly 41% were seen once; the top ten hold around 11%. This record belongs to a study of glioma-infiltrating T cells. There are 20 residues in the CDR3. With 1 base clipped from V and 5 bases from J, the junction kept 19 bases outside the gene matches. CDR1 is SGHVS and CDR2 is FNYEAQ in the germline V gene.

What was sequenced was glioma tissue, nonneoplastic brain tissue, or PBMCs (not recorded which). The V gene is TRBV7-6, the J gene TRBJ2-5; 10 nucleotides line up with TRBD2. This clonotype was obtained from a human donor with low-grade glioma or glioblastoma, undergoing nonglioma brain surgery, or in good health (not recorded which). The CDR3 DNA follows: TGTGCCAGCAGCTTAGAAGGTTTTAGCGGGAGGCCGTTAAAAGAGGAGACCCAGTACTTC. Translating gives CASSLEGFSGRPLKEETQYF.